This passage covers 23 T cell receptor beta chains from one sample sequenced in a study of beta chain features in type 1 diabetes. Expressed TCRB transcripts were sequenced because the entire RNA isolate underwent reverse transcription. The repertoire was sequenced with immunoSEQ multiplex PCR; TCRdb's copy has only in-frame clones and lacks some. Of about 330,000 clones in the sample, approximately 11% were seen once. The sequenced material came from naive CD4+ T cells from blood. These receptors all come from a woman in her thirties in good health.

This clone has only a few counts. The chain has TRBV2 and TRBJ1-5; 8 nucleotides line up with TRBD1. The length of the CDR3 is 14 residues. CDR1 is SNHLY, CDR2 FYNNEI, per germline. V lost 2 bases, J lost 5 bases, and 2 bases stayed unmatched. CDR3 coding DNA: TGTGCCAGCAGTGAACAGGGGGCTGATCAGCCCCAGCATTTT. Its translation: CASSEQGADQPQHF.

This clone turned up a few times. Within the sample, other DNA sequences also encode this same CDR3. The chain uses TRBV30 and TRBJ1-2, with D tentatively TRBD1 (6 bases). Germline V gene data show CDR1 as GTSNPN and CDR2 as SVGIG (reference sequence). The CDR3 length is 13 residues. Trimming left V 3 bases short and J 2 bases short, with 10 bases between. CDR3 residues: CAWSPTGNYGYTF. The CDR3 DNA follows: TGTGCCTGGAGCCCTACAGGGAACTATGGCTACACCTTC.

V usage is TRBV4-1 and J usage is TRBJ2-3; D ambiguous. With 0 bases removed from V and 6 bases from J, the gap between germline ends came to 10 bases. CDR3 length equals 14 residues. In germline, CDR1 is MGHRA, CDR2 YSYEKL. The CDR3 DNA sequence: TGCGCCAGCAGCCAAGATATGAGGCAGGATACGCAGTATTTT. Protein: CASSQDMRQDTQYF.

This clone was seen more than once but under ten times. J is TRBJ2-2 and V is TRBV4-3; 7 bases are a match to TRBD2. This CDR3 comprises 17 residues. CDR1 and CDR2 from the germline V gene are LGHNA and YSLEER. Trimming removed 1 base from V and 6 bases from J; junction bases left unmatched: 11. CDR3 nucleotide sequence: TGCGCCAGCAGCCAAGTATATCTAGCGGCCTTCCCCGGGGAGCTGTTTTTT. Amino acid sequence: CASSQVYLAAFPGELFF.

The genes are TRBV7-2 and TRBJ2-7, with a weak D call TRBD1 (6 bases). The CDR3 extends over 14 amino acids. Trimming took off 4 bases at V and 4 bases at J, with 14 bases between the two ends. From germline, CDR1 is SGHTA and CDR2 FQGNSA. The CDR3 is CASSSTGTKYEQYF. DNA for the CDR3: TGTGCCAGCAGCTCCACCGGGACAAAATACGAGCAGTACTTC.

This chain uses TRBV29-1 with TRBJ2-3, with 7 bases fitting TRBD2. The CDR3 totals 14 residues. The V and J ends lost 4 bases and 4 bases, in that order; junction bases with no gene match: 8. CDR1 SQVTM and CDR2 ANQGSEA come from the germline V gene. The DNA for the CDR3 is TGCAGCGTTGCAGGGAGGGGTAACGCAGATACGCAGTATTTT. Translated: CSVAGRGNADTQYF.

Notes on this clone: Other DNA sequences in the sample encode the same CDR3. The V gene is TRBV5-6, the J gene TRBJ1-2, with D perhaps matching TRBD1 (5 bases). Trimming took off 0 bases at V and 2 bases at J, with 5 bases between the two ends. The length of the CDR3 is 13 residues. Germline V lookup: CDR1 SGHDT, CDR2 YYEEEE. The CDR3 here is CASSLGQNYGYTF. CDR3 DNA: TGTGCCAGCAGCTTGGGACAGAACTATGGCTACACCTTC.

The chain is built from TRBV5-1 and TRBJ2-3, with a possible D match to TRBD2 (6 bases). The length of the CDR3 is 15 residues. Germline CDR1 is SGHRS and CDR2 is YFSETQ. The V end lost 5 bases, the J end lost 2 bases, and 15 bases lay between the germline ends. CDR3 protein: CASSRFSGDTDTQYF. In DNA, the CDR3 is TGCGCCAGCAGTCGATTTAGCGGAGACACAGATACGCAGTATTTT.

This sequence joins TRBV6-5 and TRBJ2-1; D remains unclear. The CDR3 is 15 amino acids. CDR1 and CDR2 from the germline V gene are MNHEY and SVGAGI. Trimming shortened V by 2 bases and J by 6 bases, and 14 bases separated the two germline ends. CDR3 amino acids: CASSYAGLRSNEQFF. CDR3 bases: TGTGCCAGCAGTTACGCAGGATTACGTTCCAATGAGCAGTTCTTC.

The CDR3 region is CASRTTGSEQFF. In DNA form, the CDR3 reads TGTGCCAGCAGGACGACAGGGTCCGAGCAGTTCTTC. This chain uses TRBV6-5 with TRBJ2-1; 7 bases fit TRBD1. Trimming cost V 6 bases and J 10 bases; bases outside gene matches: 6. CDR1 MNHEY and CDR2 SVGAGI come from the germline V gene. The CDR3 covers 12 residues.

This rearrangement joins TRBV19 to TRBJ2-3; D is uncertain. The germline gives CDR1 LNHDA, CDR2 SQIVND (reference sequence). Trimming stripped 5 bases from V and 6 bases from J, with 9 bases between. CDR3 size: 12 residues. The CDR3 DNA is TGTGCCAGTAGTGCCCGTGAGGATACGCAGTATTTT. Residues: CASSAREDTQYF. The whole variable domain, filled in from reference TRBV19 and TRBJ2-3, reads DGGITQSPKYLFRKEGQNVTLSCEQNLNHDAMYWYRQDPGQGLRLIYYSQIVNDFQKGDIAEGYSVSREKKESFPLTVTSAQKNPTAFYLCASSAREDTQYFGPGTRLTVL.

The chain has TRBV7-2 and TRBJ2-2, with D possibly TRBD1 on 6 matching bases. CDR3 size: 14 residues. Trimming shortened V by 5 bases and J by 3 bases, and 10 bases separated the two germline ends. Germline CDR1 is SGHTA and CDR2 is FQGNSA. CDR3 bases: TGTGCCAGCAGCCCTCGACAGGACACCGGGGAGCTGTTTTTT. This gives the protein CASSPRQDTGELFF.

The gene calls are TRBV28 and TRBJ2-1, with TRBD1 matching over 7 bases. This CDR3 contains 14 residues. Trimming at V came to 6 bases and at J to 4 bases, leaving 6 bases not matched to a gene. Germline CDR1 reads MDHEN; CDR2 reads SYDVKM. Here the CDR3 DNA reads TGTGCCAGCAGCGGACAGGCATCTTACAATGAGCAGTTCTTC. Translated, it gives CASSGQASYNEQFF.

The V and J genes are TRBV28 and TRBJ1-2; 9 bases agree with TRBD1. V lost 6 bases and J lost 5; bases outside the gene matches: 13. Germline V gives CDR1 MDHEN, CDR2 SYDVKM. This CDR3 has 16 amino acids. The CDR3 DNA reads TGTGCCAGCAGCATGGGGACAGGGCCACTTCTATATGGCTACACCTTC. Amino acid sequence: CASSMGTGPLLYGYTF.

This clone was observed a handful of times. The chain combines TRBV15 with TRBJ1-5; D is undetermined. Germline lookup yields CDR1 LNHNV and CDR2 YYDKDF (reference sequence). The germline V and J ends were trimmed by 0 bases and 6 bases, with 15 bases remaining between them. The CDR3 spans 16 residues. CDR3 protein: CATSRDYSGYGQPQHF. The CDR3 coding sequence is TGTGCCACCAGCAGAGACTATTCGGGTTATGGTCAGCCCCAGCATTTT.

In DNA form, the CDR3 reads TGTGCCAGCAGCTGGGGGACTAGCGGGAGTGATGAGCAGTTCTTC. Its protein product is CASSWGTSGSDEQFF. This sequence joins TRBV11-2 and TRBJ2-1; 14 positions match TRBD2. Unmatched junction bases numbered 4, after V lost 4 bases and J lost 8 bases. The CDR3 sequence is 15 residues long. Germline CDR1 is SGHAT and CDR2 is FQNNGV.

The CDR3 sequence is CASSRGETQYF. In DNA form, the CDR3 reads TGTGCCAGCAGCCGAGGGGAGACCCAGTACTTC. The rearrangement joins TRBV5-6 to TRBJ2-5; the D gene is possibly TRBD2 (5 bases). The CDR3 length is 11 residues. Germline V gene sequence: CDR1 SGHDT, CDR2 YYEEEE. The V end lost 4 bases, the J end lost 5 bases, and 6 bases lay between the germline ends.

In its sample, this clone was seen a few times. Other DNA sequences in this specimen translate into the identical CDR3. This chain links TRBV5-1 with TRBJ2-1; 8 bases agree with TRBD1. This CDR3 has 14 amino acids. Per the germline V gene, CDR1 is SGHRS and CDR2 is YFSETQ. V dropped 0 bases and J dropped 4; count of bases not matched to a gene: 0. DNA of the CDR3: TGCGCCAGCAGCTTGGGACAGGGGTACAATGAGCAGTTCTTC. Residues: CASSLGQGYNEQFF.

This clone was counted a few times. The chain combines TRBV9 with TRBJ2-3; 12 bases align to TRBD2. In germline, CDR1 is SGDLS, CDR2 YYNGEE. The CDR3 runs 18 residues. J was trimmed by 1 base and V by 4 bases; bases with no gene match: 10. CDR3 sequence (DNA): TGTGCCAGCAGCTCCCTAGCGGGAGGGCCCCCAGGCACAGATACGCAGTATTTT. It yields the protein CASSSLAGGPPGTDTQYF.

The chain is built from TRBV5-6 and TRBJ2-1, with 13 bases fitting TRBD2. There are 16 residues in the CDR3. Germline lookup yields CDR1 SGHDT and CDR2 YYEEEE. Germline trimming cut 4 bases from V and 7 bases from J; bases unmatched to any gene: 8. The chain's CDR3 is CASSRRTSGRGNEQFF. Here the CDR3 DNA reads TGTGCCAGCAGCCGACGCACTAGCGGGAGGGGGAATGAGCAGTTCTTC.

The CDR3 reads CASSPGWSSGLGAKNIQYF. CDR3 in DNA: TGCGCCAGCAGCCCCGGATGGTCTAGCGGGTTAGGAGCCAAAAACATTCAGTACTTC. The rearrangement links TRBV5-1 to TRBJ2-4, with TRBD2 identical over 8 bases. CDR1 and CDR2 from the germline V gene are SGHRS and YFSETQ. The length of the CDR3 is 19 residues. Unmatched junction bases numbered 15, after V lost 4 bases and J lost 0 bases. Supplemented by reference TRBV5-1 and TRBJ2-4, the full variable domain reads KAGVTQTPRYLIKTRGQQVTLSCSPISGHRSVSWYQQTPGQGLQFLFEYFSETQRNKGNFPGRFSGRQFSNSRSEMNVSTLELGDSALYLCASSPGWSSGLGAKNIQYFGAGTRLSVL.

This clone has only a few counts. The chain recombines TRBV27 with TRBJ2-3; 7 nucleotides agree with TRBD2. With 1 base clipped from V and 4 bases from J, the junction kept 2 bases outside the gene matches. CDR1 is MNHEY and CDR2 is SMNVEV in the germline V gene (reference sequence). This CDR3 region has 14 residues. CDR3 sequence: CASSLWGGSDTQYF. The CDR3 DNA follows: TGTGCCAGCAGTTTATGGGGGGGTTCAGATACGCAGTATTTT.

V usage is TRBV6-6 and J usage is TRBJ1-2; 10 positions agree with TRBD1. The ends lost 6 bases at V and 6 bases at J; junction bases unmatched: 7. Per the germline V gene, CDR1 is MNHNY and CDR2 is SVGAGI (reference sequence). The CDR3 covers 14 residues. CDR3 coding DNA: TGTGCCAGCAGGGGGACAGGGGAGAGGAATGGCTACACCTTC. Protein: CASRGTGERNGYTF.